These 32 T cell receptor beta chains came from one sample sequenced in a study of blood T cells in healthy people across ages. Primed by a sample-barcoded 5' primer and a J-beta primer mix, a second PCR proceeded for about 7 to 11 cycles. TCRdb re-derived calls from the 5' RACE reads in MiXCR, one entry per CDR3 protein. The sample lists hundreds of thousands of distinct CDR3 sequences, 20% to 25% occurring once. Sequenced input: blood. The origin of the receptors is a man aged 70-80 years in good health.

This clonotype has more than one count but fewer than ten. The chain uses TRBV2 and TRBJ2-2; TRBD2 is a possible D gene (5 bases). The ends were cut back, 5 bases at V and 6 bases at J, with 10 bases in the middle. This CDR3 has 13 residues. The germline gives CDR1 SNHLY, CDR2 FYNNEI. This chain's CDR3 is CASSKGRAGELFF. The DNA for the CDR3 is TGTGCCAGCAGTAAAGGGCGGGCCGGGGAGCTGTTTTTT.

Notes on this clonotype: An end of the junction differs from the germline gene, which may be a read error. The chain carries TRBV6-6 and TRBJ1-1; tentatively, D is TRBD1 (6 bases). This CDR3 comprises 16 residues. Germline loops: CDR1 MNHNY, CDR2 SVGAGI (reference sequence). This CDR3 reads CAGSHRQANGDTEAFF. CDR3 coding DNA: TGTGCCGGCAGTCATCGACAGGCCAACGGGGATACTGAAGCTTTCTTT.

The genes are TRBV7-3 and TRBJ2-5, with D possibly TRBD1 on 6 matching bases. The CDR3 covers 14 residues. The V gene lost 2 bases and the J gene lost 5 bases, with 12 bases spanning the gap. Germline V CDR1 and CDR2: SGHTA, FQGTGA. Here the CDR3 reads CASSLGTGFETQYF. CDR3 in DNA: TGTGCCAGCAGCTTAGGTACAGGGTTCGAGACCCAGTACTTC.

About this clonotype: Relative to the germline gene, one junction end is altered; a read error may explain this. This chain joins TRBV12-3 or TRBV12-4 and TRBJ2-1; the D is unclear. The CDR3 is 10 residues long. The CDR3 nucleotides read TGTGCCAGCAGGGCAAATGAACAGTTCTTC. Amino acid sequence: CASRANEQFF.

The chain recombines TRBV7-9 with TRBJ2-5; 12 nucleotides match TRBD1. Germline V gives CDR1 SEHNR, CDR2 FQNEAQ (reference sequence). This CDR3 is 15 amino acids long. J was trimmed by 6 bases and V by 5 bases; bases with no gene match: 7. The CDR3 reads CASSNGTGGWKTQYF. Written as DNA, the CDR3 is TGTGCCAGCAGCAACGGGACAGGGGGCTGGAAGACCCAGTACTTC.

This clonotype was seen at least ten times. The chain has TRBV5-1 and TRBJ2-3; no firm D call. V lost 1 base and J 0 bases, leaving 9 bases between the germline ends. CDR3 length: 15 residues. Germline loops: CDR1 SGHRS, CDR2 YFSETQ. CDR3 coding DNA: TGCGCCAGCAGCTTGAACAGAATTAGCACAGATACGCAGTATTTT. Protein: CASSLNRISTDTQYF.

This clonotype occurred a few times. The chain employs TRBV5-6 and TRBJ2-5; a weak D match, TRBD2 (6 bases). CDR3 length equals 14 residues. V was shortened by 4 bases and J by 5 bases, with 15 bases between the two germline ends. Germline V gene sequence: CDR1 SGHDT, CDR2 YYEEEE. The CDR3 region is CASSAGTPDETQYF. The CDR3 DNA is TGTGCCAGCAGCGCGGGGACTCCTGATGAGACCCAGTACTTC.

This clonotype was detected ten times or more. The rearrangement joins TRBV7-2 to TRBJ2-3; D not resolved. V lost 1 base, J lost 0 bases, and 8 bases lay in between. This CDR3 is 15 amino acids long. CDR1 and CDR2 from the germline V gene are SGHTA and FQGNSA. The CDR3 here is CASSLDFISTDTQYF. CDR3 in DNA: TGTGCCAGCAGCTTAGATTTCATTAGCACAGATACGCAGTATTTT.

This clonotype was counted only a few times. The genes are TRBV5-1 and TRBJ2-1; D tentatively reads TRBD1 or TRBD2 (5 bases each). The V end lost 0 bases, the J end lost 10 bases, and 11 bases lay between the germline ends. The germline gives CDR1 SGHRS, CDR2 YFSETQ. This CDR3 has 13 amino acids. The CDR3 loop reads CASSLALEGEQFF. The CDR3, as DNA: TGCGCCAGCAGCTTGGCCCTAGAGGGGGAGCAGTTCTTC.

The V and J genes are TRBV7-2 and TRBJ1-6; no firm D call. Trimming pared 2 bases from V and 0 bases from J, leaving 14 bases between. This CDR3 comprises 18 residues. Germline-derived CDR1 and CDR2 are SGHTA and FQGNSA. The CDR3 DNA reads TGTGCCAGCAGCTTAAGTTCTCCAGCGAGCTCCTATAATTCACCCCTCCACTTT. Amino acid sequence: CASSLSSPASSYNSPLHF.

This clonotype was picked up a small number of times. The chain couples TRBV19 to TRBJ1-3; D gene uncertain. The CDR3 has 13 amino acids. Between the trimmed V and J ends, which lost 11 bases and 4 bases, there was a span of 15 bases. Germline CDR1 reads LNHDA; CDR2 reads SQIVND (reference sequence). The CDR3 protein is CASALLPGNTIYF. In DNA, the CDR3 is TGTGCCTCAGCCCTTCTGCCGGGAAACACCATATATTTT.

This clonotype was seen more than once but under ten times. This sequence joins TRBV20-1 and TRBJ1-4; D unresolved. Per the germline V gene, CDR1 is DFQATT and CDR2 is SNEGSKA (reference sequence). The length of the CDR3 is 14 residues. V was cut by 2 bases and J by 12 bases, with 19 bases left in between. CDR3 amino acids: CSARHDWGGEELFF. CDR3 nucleotide sequence: TGCAGTGCTAGACACGACTGGGGTGGGGAAGAACTGTTTTTT.

This clonotype was seen a handful of times. The chain uses TRBV3-1 and TRBJ1-1, with D unclear. CDR1 and CDR2 (germline): LGHDT, YNNKEL (reference sequence). The CDR3 runs to 13 residues. Trimming pared 4 bases from V and 4 bases from J, leaving 10 bases between. The CDR3 DNA follows: TGTGCCAGCAGCCGAGCCGCGGGCACTGAAGCTTTCTTT. Translating it yields CASSRAAGTEAFF.

There are a few counts of this clonotype. V usage is TRBV9 and J usage is TRBJ2-2; D unclear. Germline CDR1 and CDR2: SGDLS and YYNGEE. The CDR3 length is 14 residues. The V end lost 0 bases, the J end lost 4 bases, and 7 bases lay between the germline ends. The CDR3 bases are TGTGCCAGCAGCGTAGATCGTCCCACCGGGGAGCTGTTTTTT. It yields the protein CASSVDRPTGELFF.

V and J are TRBV5-1 and TRBJ2-2; TRBD2 is a possible D gene (6 bases). The V and J ends lost 4 bases and 0 bases respectively, with 13 bases between them. This CDR3 contains 16 residues. Per the germline V gene, CDR1 is SGHRS and CDR2 is YFSETQ. The CDR3 region is CASSPSSGTNTGELFF. The CDR3 bases are TGCGCCAGCAGCCCTAGTAGCGGAACGAACACCGGGGAGCTGTTTTTT.

This clonotype was detected a few times. The J gene is TRBJ2-3, the V gene TRBV18, with 8 bases that match TRBD2. This CDR3 is 16 amino acids long. The germline gives CDR1 KGHSH, CDR2 LQKENI. After removal of 3 bases from V and 0 bases from J, the junction contained 5 bases not matched to a gene. The CDR3 here is CASSPLAGISTDTQYF. Written as DNA, the CDR3 is TGTGCCAGCTCACCCTTAGCGGGAATAAGCACAGATACGCAGTATTTT.

Note on this clonotype: The conserved final phenylalanine or tryptophan is absent from the CDR3, which likely points to a read error. The rearrangement links TRBV12-3 or TRBV12-4 to TRBJ2-3; D may be TRBD1 or TRBD2 (5 bases each). This CDR3 has 16 residues. The ends were cut back, 5 bases at V and 1 base at J, with 16 bases in the middle. The CDR3 nucleotides are TGTGCCAGCAGTGGCACGGGACGAGCGCGCACAGATACGCAGTATTCT. It encodes CASSGTGRARTDTQYS.

V is TRBV28 and J is TRBJ2-4, with 12 bases aligning to TRBD2. This CDR3 comprises 16 residues. Germline V CDR1 and CDR2: MDHEN, SYDVKM. V dropped 6 bases and J dropped 3; count of bases not matched to a gene: 6. The CDR3 protein is CASSPGGLAGKNIQYF. The CDR3 DNA reads as TGTGCCAGCAGCCCCGGGGGACTAGCGGGCAAAAACATTCAGTACTTC.

This rearrangement joins TRBV20-1 to TRBJ1-4; TRBD1 might be the D (5 bases). The CDR3 runs 13 residues. The V and J ends lost 4 bases and 2 bases respectively, with 8 bases between them. Germline-derived CDR1 and CDR2 are DFQATT and SNEGSKA (reference sequence). The CDR3: CSAKTATNEKLFF. The CDR3 nucleotides read TGCAGTGCTAAGACAGCCACTAATGAAAAACTGTTTTTT.

This sequence joins TRBV20-1 and TRBJ2-1; D gene ambiguous. This CDR3 comprises 14 residues. Trimming pared 0 bases from V and 6 bases from J, leaving 12 bases between. Germline V lookup: CDR1 DFQATT, CDR2 SNEGSKA (reference sequence). The CDR3 region is CSARDPRGSNEQFF. CDR3 DNA sequence: TGCAGTGCTAGAGATCCCCGTGGTAGCAATGAGCAGTTCTTC.

As for this clonotype: One base away lies a much larger clone, so this may be a sequencing read error. The chain couples TRBV20-1 to TRBJ2-1; no clear D. Germline V gene sequence: CDR1 DFQATT, CDR2 SNEGSKA (reference sequence). CDR3 length: 14 amino acids. CDR3: CSAMTRSSYNEQSF. CDR3 nucleotides: TGCAGTGCTATGACTCGCTCTTCCTACAATGAGCAGTCCTTC.

The chain couples TRBV20-1 to TRBJ2-1; 13 positions agree with TRBD2. The CDR3 sequence is 20 residues long. With 3 bases clipped from V and 0 bases from J, the junction kept 14 bases outside the gene matches. Germline V gives CDR1 DFQATT, CDR2 SNEGSKA (reference sequence). The DNA for the CDR3 is TGCAGTGCTAGGGCCCACACTAGCGGGAGGGTCCCGAGCTCCTACAATGAGCAGTTCTTC. Residues: CSARAHTSGRVPSSYNEQFF.

This clonotype was detected only a few times. V and J are TRBV29-1 and TRBJ2-1; 8 bases map to TRBD2. The CDR3 has 14 residues. Germline trimming cut 5 bases from V and 4 bases from J; bases unmatched to any gene: 7. CDR1 and CDR2 (germline): SQVTM, ANQGSEA. The CDR3 loop is CSVPSGSMYNEQFF. The CDR3 DNA reads TGCAGCGTTCCGAGCGGGAGTATGTACAATGAGCAGTTCTTC.

The gene calls are TRBV4-1 and TRBJ1-1; D remains ambiguous. Germline CDR1 reads MGHRA; CDR2 reads YSYEKL. This CDR3 is 16 amino acids long. V lost 5 bases and J 3 bases, leaving 19 bases between the germline ends. DNA of the CDR3: TGCGCCAGCAGCGGTCGAACGATCGACATGGACACTGAAGCTTTCTTT. Translation gives CASSGRTIDMDTEAFF.

The rearrangement links TRBV27 to TRBJ2-1; tentative D call: TRBD1 (6 bases). Germline CDR1 reads MNHEY; CDR2 reads SMNVEV (reference sequence). The CDR3 is 15 residues long. The V gene lost 4 bases and the J gene lost 8 bases, with 18 bases spanning the gap. Here the CDR3 DNA reads TGTGCCAGCAGTTCGAGGACAGCCCGGTACCATGAGCAGTTCTTC. Amino acids: CASSSRTARYHEQFF.

This clonotype appeared a few times. As DNA, the CDR3 is TGCAGTGCTAGCCTGCTCCGGGGACAGGGGGCGAGAACTGAAGCTTTCTTT. Its translation: CSASLLRGQGARTEAFF. The chain joins TRBV20-1 to TRBJ1-1; 12 nucleotides line up with TRBD1. Germline CDR1 and CDR2: DFQATT and SNEGSKA (reference sequence). This CDR3 region has 17 residues. V lost 3 bases to trimming and J lost 5 bases; unmatched junction nucleotides: 13.

This clonotype was detected only a few times. The chain uses TRBV9 and TRBJ2-1; tentative D call: TRBD2 (5 bases). The CDR3 extends over 15 amino acids. Trimming took 3 bases from V and 9 from J, leaving 19 bases between them. CDR1 and CDR2 (germline): SGDLS, YYNGEE. CDR3 residues: CASSGSVLGVGEQFF. In DNA, the CDR3 is TGTGCCAGCAGCGGCAGTGTACTGGGAGTCGGTGAGCAGTTCTTC.

This clonotype turned up a few times. CDR3 protein: CASSLGLAGDSYNEQFF. The DNA of the CDR3 is TGTGCCAGCAGTTTAGGTCTAGCGGGAGACTCCTACAATGAGCAGTTCTTC. The J gene is TRBJ2-1, the V gene TRBV28; TRBD2 aligns across 10 bases. Looked up from germline, CDR1 is MDHEN and CDR2 is SYDVKM. V lost 2 bases and J lost 0; bases outside the gene matches: 4. The CDR3 runs 17 residues.

This chain uses TRBV9 with TRBJ2-7; a weak D match, TRBD1 (6 bases). Germline CDR1 reads SGDLS; CDR2 reads YYNGEE. There are 17 residues in the CDR3. V was shortened by 0 bases and J by 0 bases, with 16 bases between the two germline ends. The CDR3 nucleotides are TGTGCCAGCAGCGTAGCTCCAGGGCAGGGACACTCCTACGAGCAGTACTTC. It encodes CASSVAPGQGHSYEQYF. The full variable domain, with the rest looked up from reference TRBV9 and TRBJ2-7, is DSGVTQTPKHLITATGQRVTLRCSPRSGDLSVYWYQQSLDQGLQFLIQYYNGEERAKGNILERFSAQQFPDLHSELNLSSLELGDSALYFCASSVAPGQGHSYEQYFGPGTRLTVT.

The rearrangement links TRBV5-1 to TRBJ2-1, with D possibly matching TRBD2 (5 bases). CDR3 length: 14 residues. The germline V gene encodes CDR1 SGHRS and CDR2 YFSETQ. The V end was cut by 7 bases, the J end by 1 base, with 12 bases between. The CDR3 DNA reads as TGCGCCAGCGCGAACGGGGAATCCTACAATGAGCAGTTCTTC. Encoded protein: CASANGESYNEQFF.

This clonotype was found many times. This chain links TRBV29-1 with TRBJ2-7; 8 bases align to TRBD1. The J segment lost 0 bases and the V segment lost 4 bases, leaving 2 bases of the junction unmatched. The CDR3 is made up of 13 amino acids. Germline V gene lookup returns CDR1 SQVTM and CDR2 ANQGSEA. In DNA, the CDR3 is TGCAGCGTTGCTACAGGGGGCTCCTACGAGCAGTACTTC. This gives the protein CSVATGGSYEQYF.

There are a few counts of this clonotype. The chain carries TRBV5-1 and TRBJ2-1; 8 nucleotides agree with TRBD2. CDR1 and CDR2 (germline): SGHRS, YFSETQ. The CDR3 totals 18 residues. Trimming removed 0 bases from V and 0 bases from J; junction bases left unmatched: 8. CDR3 residues: CASSLAPAGVSSYNEQFF. The DNA of the CDR3 is TGCGCCAGCAGCTTGGCCCCAGCGGGGGTGAGCTCCTACAATGAGCAGTTCTTC. Supplemented by reference TRBV5-1 and TRBJ2-1, the full variable domain reads KAGVTQTPRYLIKTRGQQVTLSCSPISGHRSVSWYQQTPGQGLQFLFEYFSETQRNKGNFPGRFSGRQFSNSRSEMNVSTLELGDSALYLCASSLAPAGVSSYNEQFFGPGTRLTVL.